These 30 T cell receptor beta chains share one sample of origin, sequenced in a study of T-cell reconstitution after alpha-beta-depleted transplantation in children. It was with unique molecular identifiers that the TCRbeta library was prepared. TCRdb re-called the PCR reads with MiXCR, one entry per CDR3 protein. The repertoire holds around 360,000 distinct CDR3 sequences, with 10% to 13% as singletons. This specimen consisted of PBMCs from the stem cell graft donor, obtained from the stem cell graft. The receptors derive from a human donor who donated a stem cell graft to a child with acute lymphoblastic leukemia.

This clonotype has a count of ten or more. V usage is TRBV6-5 and J usage is TRBJ2-5; 10 nucleotides agree with TRBD2. Germline V gene data show CDR1 as MNHEY and CDR2 as SVGAGI. This CDR3 contains 14 residues. V was clipped by 4 bases and J by 4 bases; unmatched bases: 3. The CDR3 sequence is CASSLSGRGETQYF. The CDR3 coding sequence is TGTGCCAGCAGTTTAAGCGGGAGGGGAGAGACCCAGTACTTC.

This clonotype was observed at least ten times. The rearrangement joins TRBV20-1 to TRBJ2-5; 12 bases are a match to TRBD2. The CDR3 has 16 residues. J was trimmed by 5 bases and V by 4 bases; bases with no gene match: 11. CDR1 is DFQATT and CDR2 is SNEGSKA in the germline V gene (reference sequence). CDR3 amino acids: CSATPRTSGVRETQYF. CDR3 nucleotide sequence: TGCAGTGCTACCCCTCGGACTAGCGGGGTCCGGGAGACCCAGTACTTC.

This clonotype came up a few times. The chain couples TRBV4-3 to TRBJ2-5; tentative D call: TRBD1 (5 bases). CDR3 length: 14 amino acids. V lost 4 bases and J lost 1, with 10 bases in between. Germline V lookup: CDR1 LGHNA, CDR2 YSLEER. Here the CDR3 reads CASSPEQAQETQYF. CDR3 DNA: TGCGCCAGCAGCCCCGAACAGGCCCAAGAGACCCAGTACTTC.

This clonotype turned up a few times. This chain joins TRBV11-1 and TRBJ1-1; weak D call: TRBD1 (6 bases). CDR3 length: 18 residues. CDR1 and CDR2 (germline): SGHAT, FQDESV (reference sequence). The germline V and J ends were trimmed by 8 bases and 1 base, with 26 bases remaining between them. CDR3 loop: CASRETGEGGGGNTEAFF. CDR3 bases: TGTGCCAGCCGGGAAACGGGGGAAGGGGGTGGTGGGAACACTGAAGCTTTCTTT. Based on the CDR3 plus reference TRBV11-1 and TRBJ1-1, the full variable domain is EAEVAQSPRYKITEKSQAVAFWCDPISGHATLYWYRQILGQGPELLVQFQDESVVDDSQLPKDRFSAERLKGVDSTLKIQPAELGDSAMYLCASRETGEGGGGNTEAFFGQGTRLTVV.

The V gene is TRBV7-9, the J gene TRBJ2-1, with 8 bases matching TRBD2. V was clipped by 5 bases and J by 4 bases; unmatched bases: 10. The CDR3 is made up of 16 amino acids. CDR1 SEHNR and CDR2 FQNEAQ come from the germline V gene (reference sequence). CDR3 coding DNA: TGTGCCAGCAGCCGCCGGGGGGGAGGGCTTTACAATGAGCAGTTCTTC. Its translation: CASSRRGGGLYNEQFF.

The table lists this clonotype with a few counts. This chain uses TRBV7-9 with TRBJ2-7; D possibly corresponds to TRBD2 (6 bases). The CDR3 spans 13 residues. V was pared by 2 bases and J by 5 bases, with 10 bases between. The germline gives CDR1 SEHNR, CDR2 FQNEAQ (reference sequence). The CDR3 sequence is CASSLTGVNEQYF. CDR3 nucleotides: TGTGCCAGCAGCTTAACGGGAGTGAACGAGCAGTACTTC.

The CDR3 DNA sequence: TGTGCCAGCAGCTTAGCGGTCGTCAGCCTGAACACCGGGGAGCTGTTTTTT. This gives the protein CASSLAVVSLNTGELFF. V and J are TRBV7-8 and TRBJ2-2; D uncertain. V gave up 0 bases and J gave up 1 base, with 12 bases separating them. Germline CDR1 reads SGHVS; CDR2 reads FQNEAQ. The CDR3 contains 17 residues.

This chain links TRBV10-3 with TRBJ2-2; D is uncertain. Germline V gene data show CDR1 as ENHRY and CDR2 as SYGVKD. The germline V and J ends were trimmed by 5 bases and 5 bases, with 9 bases remaining between them. There are 13 residues in the CDR3. The DNA of the CDR3 is TGTGCCATCAGTCCCCACGAGACCGGGGAGCTGTTTTTT. This translates into CAISPHETGELFF.

The J gene is TRBJ2-3, the V gene TRBV4-3, with D possibly being TRBD1 (5 bases). CDR3 length equals 17 residues. Trimming cost V 0 bases and J 3 bases, with 16 bases left between them. Germline CDR1 LGHNA, CDR2 YSLEER. This CDR3 is CASSQEDIARATDTQYF. In DNA form, the CDR3 reads TGCGCCAGCAGCCAAGAGGACATAGCCCGGGCTACAGATACGCAGTATTTT.

This clonotype was detected a few times. The rearrangement uses TRBV4-2 and TRBJ2-1; possible D gene TRBD1, 6 bases. The CDR3 is made up of 14 amino acids. V lost 4 bases, J lost 7 bases, and 14 bases lay in between. CDR1 and CDR2 from the germline V gene are LGHNA and YNFKEQ. CDR3 amino acids: CASSPRQGWNEQFF. As DNA, the CDR3 is TGTGCCAGCAGCCCCCGTCAGGGGTGGAATGAGCAGTTCTTC.

Only a few counts were recorded for this clonotype. The chain recombines TRBV7-9 with TRBJ2-3, with a tentative D call TRBD2 (6 bases). CDR1 is SEHNR and CDR2 is FQNEAQ in the germline V gene (reference sequence). V lost 6 bases and J lost 0, with 10 bases in between. This CDR3 is built from 14 residues. CDR3 bases: TGTGCCAGCAGAGGAGGGATTAGCACAGATACGCAGTATTTT. This codes for CASRGGISTDTQYF.

The chain is built from TRBV15 and TRBJ2-3; 14 bases match TRBD2. V lost 2 bases to trimming and J lost 0 bases; unmatched junction nucleotides: 7. Germline CDR1 and CDR2: LNHNV and YYDKDF (reference sequence). The length of the CDR3 is 19 residues. The CDR3 here is CATSRPGTSGSPSTDTQYF. The CDR3 nucleotides are TGTGCCACCAGCAGACCCGGGACTAGCGGGAGCCCGAGCACAGATACGCAGTATTTT.

The chain recombines TRBV7-8 with TRBJ2-1; D may be TRBD2 (5 bases). From germline, CDR1 is SGHVS and CDR2 FQNEAQ. V was cut by 5 bases and J by 0 bases, with 11 bases left in between. CDR3 length equals 15 residues. CDR3 bases: TGTGCCAGCAGCCCCCGGGGTATCTCCTACAATGAGCAGTTCTTC. Translating it yields CASSPRGISYNEQFF.

This chain connects TRBV4-3 to TRBJ1-2, with D possibly TRBD1 on 6 matching bases. V was pared by 0 bases and J by 9 bases, with 20 bases between. Looked up from germline, CDR1 is LGHNA and CDR2 is YSLEER. There are 16 residues in the CDR3. The CDR3 region has the DNA TGCGCCAGCAGCCAAGAAAGGACAGCCCCGGGACTTAGCTACACCTTC. Encoded protein: CASSQERTAPGLSYTF.

This clonotype was recorded a few times. The rearrangement joins TRBV4-3 to TRBJ2-1, with D unclear. V lost 1 base to trimming and J lost 5 bases, with 12 bases between them. CDR3 length equals 15 residues. From germline, CDR1 is LGHNA and CDR2 YSLEER. CDR3 loop: CASSQGIGQNNEQFF. In nucleotides, the CDR3 is TGCGCCAGCAGCCAAGGAATTGGGCAGAACAATGAGCAGTTCTTC.

The chain couples TRBV27 to TRBJ2-3, with 10 bases fitting TRBD2. This CDR3 is built from 18 residues. The trim removed 4 bases at V and 4 bases at J, leaving 14 bases unmatched. Germline V CDR1 and CDR2: MNHEY, SMNVEV (reference sequence). The CDR3 DNA reads as TGTGCCAGCAGTTCCTTGTGGCCCAGCGGGAGGGAGGCAGATACGCAGTATTTT. Protein sequence: CASSSLWPSGREADTQYF.

The rearrangement joins TRBV4-1 to TRBJ1-2; D gene uncertain. V shed 5 bases and J shed 7 bases, with 20 bases lying between them. The germline V gene encodes CDR1 MGHRA and CDR2 YSYEKL. This CDR3 has 15 amino acids. Here the CDR3 reads CASSTLGSYIFGYTF. CDR3 bases: TGCGCCAGCAGCACCCTCGGCAGTTATATCTTTGGCTACACCTTC.

The rearrangement links TRBV27 to TRBJ2-7, with D possibly called TRBD1 or TRBD2 (5 bases each). The CDR3 contains 15 residues. Per germline, CDR1 MNHEY and CDR2 SMNVEV (reference sequence). Trimming stripped 0 bases from V and 3 bases from J, with 12 bases between. Here the CDR3 reads CASSLSGTGYYEQYF. DNA of the CDR3: TGTGCCAGCAGTTTATCTGGGACGGGATACTACGAGCAGTACTTC.

This clonotype was counted a few times. The genes are TRBV12-3 or TRBV12-4 and TRBJ2-1, with D unclear. The CDR3 loop spans 13 amino acids. With 6 bases removed from V and 10 bases from J, the gap between germline ends came to 16 bases. The DNA for the CDR3 is TGTGCCAGCAGCCGCCCCGGAGTCGTCGAGCAGTTCTTC. This translates into CASSRPGVVEQFF.

The V and J genes are TRBV20-1 and TRBJ2-7; no clear D. Germline V gives CDR1 DFQATT, CDR2 SNEGSKA (reference sequence). Between the trimmed V and J ends, which lost 0 bases and 3 bases, there was a span of 15 bases. The CDR3 has 15 amino acids. The CDR3 DNA reads TGCAGTGCTAGAGATCTAGAAGGAAACCTCTACGAGCAGTACTTC. Protein sequence: CSARDLEGNLYEQYF.

This clonotype was counted ten times or more. This chain connects TRBV10-2 to TRBJ2-1; D is perhaps TRBD2 (7 bases). The ends were cut back, 11 bases at V and 7 bases at J, with 12 bases in the middle. Germline V gene lookup returns CDR1 WSHSY and CDR2 SAAADI. This CDR3 has 11 amino acids. CDR3 in amino acids: CAGGGGNEQFF. CDR3 bases: TGCGCCGGAGGGGGGGGGAATGAGCAGTTCTTC.

This clonotype came up a few times. The chain uses TRBV10-3 and TRBJ2-3, with a possible D match to TRBD1 (6 bases). V shed 0 bases and J shed 3 bases, with 16 bases lying between them. Germline V gene lookup returns CDR1 ENHRY and CDR2 SYGVKD. This CDR3 contains 17 residues. CDR3 in DNA: TGTGCCATCAGTGAGTCTGAGACAGGCCTTACGACAGATACGCAGTATTTT. Translated, it gives CAISESETGLTTDTQYF.

This clonotype was seen at least ten times. V is TRBV15 and J is TRBJ1-1; no clear D gene. This CDR3 is built from 14 residues. Germline CDR1 LNHNV, CDR2 YYDKDF (reference sequence). V was clipped by 6 bases and J by 1 base, with 12 bases between them. CDR3 region: CATRSREPNTEAFF. In DNA, the CDR3 is TGTGCCACCAGATCCCGGGAGCCGAACACTGAAGCTTTCTTT.

In this sample, this clonotype turned up a few times. The chain combines TRBV5-1 with TRBJ1-2; D gene unclear. This CDR3 contains 13 residues. V shed 0 bases and J shed 8 bases, with 11 bases lying between them. The germline CDR1 and CDR2 sequences are SGHRS and YFSETQ. This CDR3 reads CASSLGPVGGYTF. CDR3 DNA sequence: TGCGCCAGCAGCTTGGGCCCTGTGGGGGGCTACACCTTC.

This clonotype was seen only a few times. The chain has TRBV6-5 and TRBJ1-6; tentative D call: TRBD1 (5 bases). The CDR3 runs 15 residues. Deletions cut 2 bases from V and 0 bases from J, with 5 bases between. CDR1 is MNHEY and CDR2 is SVGAGI in the germline V gene. The CDR3 spells CASSYGGSYNSPLHF. For the CDR3, the DNA is TGTGCCAGCAGTTACGGGGGCTCCTATAATTCACCCCTCCACTTT.

This clonotype was counted a few times. The V gene is TRBV21-1, the J gene TRBJ1-6. TRBV21-1 is marked as a pseudogene. The CDR3 covers 14 residues. CDR3 DNA sequence: TGTGCCAGCAGCGACCCGCTGTATAATTCACCCCTCCACTTT. It translates to CASSDPLYNSPLHF.

This clonotype was recorded at least ten times. The chain employs TRBV20-1 and TRBJ2-1, with D perhaps TRBD1 (6 bases). The CDR3 consists of 14 residues. V shed 3 bases and J shed 8 bases, with 17 bases lying between them. Germline V gene lookup returns CDR1 DFQATT and CDR2 SNEGSKA (reference sequence). The CDR3 sequence is CSASDTARGYEQFF. Here the CDR3 DNA reads TGCAGTGCTAGTGATACAGCGAGGGGGTATGAGCAGTTCTTC.

This clonotype was counted a few times. The chain couples TRBV29-1 to TRBJ2-3; D is ambiguous. There are 13 residues in the CDR3. Germline V gives CDR1 SQVTM, CDR2 ANQGSEA. V gave up 4 bases and J gave up 2 bases, with 10 bases separating them. The CDR3 region is CSVGIGSTDTQYF. The DNA of the CDR3 is TGCAGCGTTGGCATCGGTTCCACAGATACGCAGTATTTT.

In this sample, this clonotype turned up many times. Written as DNA, the CDR3 is TGTGCCAGCAGCGTAAATAGCGGGAGAGGGACCTACGAGCAGTACTTC. Translating it yields CASSVNSGRGTYEQYF. The rearrangement links TRBV5-5 to TRBJ2-7, with 9 bases that match TRBD2. The CDR3 is made up of 16 amino acids. V gave up 4 bases and J gave up 2 bases; unmatched junction bases: 10. Germline V CDR1 and CDR2: SGHKS, YYEKEE (reference sequence).

This chain's CDR3 is CASSTGPSASTDTQYF. CDR3 coding DNA: TGCGCCAGCAGCACCGGACCCAGTGCTAGCACAGATACGCAGTATTTT. The rearrangement links TRBV5-1 to TRBJ2-3; D uncertain. V lost 4 bases and J 0 bases, leaving 15 bases between the germline ends. The CDR3 has 16 residues. Looked up from germline, CDR1 is SGHRS and CDR2 is YFSETQ.